The source of this T cell receptor beta chain is a study of CD8 T cells in ankylosing spondylitis. The CDR3 loop spans 17 amino acids. V gave up 0 bases and J gave up 0 bases; unmatched junction bases: 6. From germline, CDR1 is SGDLS and CDR2 YYNGEE. This clonotype was observed many times. Making use of molecular barcodes, quantitative 5'-RACE generated TCR beta libraries. From the 5' RACE reads, TCRdb called clonotypes with MiXCR, one entry per CDR3 protein. This table has some 38,000 distinct CDR3 sequences, 3% appearing once. The sample comprised blood, either unsorted or a sorted T cell fraction (not recorded which). The receptor comes from a male donor with ankylosing spondylitis or in good health (not recorded which). V gene TRBV9 combines with J gene TRBJ2-3; 8 bases align to TRBD1. The CDR3 DNA sequence: TGTGCCAGCAGCGTAGTCGCAGGGGGCTCTAGCACAGATACGCAGTATTTT. Its protein is CASSVVAGGSSTDTQYF.